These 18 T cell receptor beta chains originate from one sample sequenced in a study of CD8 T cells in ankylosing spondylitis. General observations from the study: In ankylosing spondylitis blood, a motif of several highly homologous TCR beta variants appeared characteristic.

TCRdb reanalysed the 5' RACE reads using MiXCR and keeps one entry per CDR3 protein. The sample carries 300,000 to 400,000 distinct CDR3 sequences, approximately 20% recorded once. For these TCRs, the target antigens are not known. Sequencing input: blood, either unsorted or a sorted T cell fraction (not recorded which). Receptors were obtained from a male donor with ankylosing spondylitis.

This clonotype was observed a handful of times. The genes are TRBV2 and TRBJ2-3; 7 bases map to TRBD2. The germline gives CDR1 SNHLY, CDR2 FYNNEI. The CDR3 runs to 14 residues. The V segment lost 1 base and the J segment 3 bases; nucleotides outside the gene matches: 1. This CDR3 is CASSEEAGTDTQYF. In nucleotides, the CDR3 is TGTGCCAGCAGTGAAGAAGCGGGGACAGATACGCAGTATTTT.

CDR3 amino acids: CSAGAETSGRMAGELFF. CDR3 sequence (DNA): TGCAGTGCTGGAGCGGAGACTAGCGGGAGAATGGCCGGGGAGCTGTTTTTT. This chain joins TRBV20-1 and TRBJ2-2, with 12 bases aligning to TRBD2. V was pared by 5 bases and J by 6 bases, with 13 bases of the junction left unmatched. The CDR3 spans 17 residues. Germline V gene sequence: CDR1 DFQATT, CDR2 SNEGSKA (reference sequence).

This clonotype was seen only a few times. The CDR3 here is CAWSVRGSQGGYTF. CDR3 DNA sequence: TGTGCCTGGAGTGTACGAGGCAGTCAAGGTGGCTACACCTTC. J is TRBJ1-2 and V is TRBV30; no clear D. CDR1 is GTSNPN and CDR2 is SVGIG in the germline V gene (reference sequence). The CDR3 loop spans 14 amino acids. Trimming took 0 bases from V and 7 from J, leaving 15 bases between them.

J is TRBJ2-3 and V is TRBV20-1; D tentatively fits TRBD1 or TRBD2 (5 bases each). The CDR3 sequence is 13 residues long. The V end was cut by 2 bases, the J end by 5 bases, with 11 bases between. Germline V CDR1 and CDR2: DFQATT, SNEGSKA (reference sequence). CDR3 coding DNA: TGCAGTGCTAGACGAGGGGCGGAAGATACGCAGTATTTT. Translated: CSARRGAEDTQYF.

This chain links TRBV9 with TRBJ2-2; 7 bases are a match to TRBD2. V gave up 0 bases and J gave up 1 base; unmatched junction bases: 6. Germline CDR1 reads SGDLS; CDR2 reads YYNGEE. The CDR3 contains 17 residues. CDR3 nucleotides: TGTGCCAGCAGCGTAGGGGTGGGAGGGATGAACACCGGGGAGCTGTTTTTT. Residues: CASSVGVGGMNTGELFF.

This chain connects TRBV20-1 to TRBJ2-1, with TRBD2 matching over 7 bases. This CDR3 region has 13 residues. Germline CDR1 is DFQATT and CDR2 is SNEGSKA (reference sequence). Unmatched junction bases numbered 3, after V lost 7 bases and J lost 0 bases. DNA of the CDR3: TGCAGTGGGGGCGGGAGCTCCTACAATGAGCAGTTCTTC. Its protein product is CSGGGSSYNEQFF.

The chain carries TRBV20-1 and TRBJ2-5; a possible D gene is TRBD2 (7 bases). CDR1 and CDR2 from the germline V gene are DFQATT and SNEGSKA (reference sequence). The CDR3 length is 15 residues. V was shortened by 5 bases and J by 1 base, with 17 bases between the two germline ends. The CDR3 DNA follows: TGCAGTGCTCCCAGGGGAGCGGGGTTCCAAGAGACCCAGTACTTC. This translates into CSAPRGAGFQETQYF.

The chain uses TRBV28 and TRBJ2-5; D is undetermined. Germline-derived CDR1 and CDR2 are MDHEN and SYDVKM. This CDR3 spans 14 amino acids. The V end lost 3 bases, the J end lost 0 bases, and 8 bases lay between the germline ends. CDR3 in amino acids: CASSLEQYQETQYF. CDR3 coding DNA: TGTGCCAGCAGTTTGGAACAGTACCAAGAGACCCAGTACTTC.

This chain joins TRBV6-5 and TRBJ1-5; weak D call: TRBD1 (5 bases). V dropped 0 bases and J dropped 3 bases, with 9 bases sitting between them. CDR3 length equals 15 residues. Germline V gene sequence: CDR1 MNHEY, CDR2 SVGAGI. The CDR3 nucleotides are TGTGCCAGCAGTTACTCGGGGACGGTCAATCAGCCCCAGCATTTT. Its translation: CASSYSGTVNQPQHF.

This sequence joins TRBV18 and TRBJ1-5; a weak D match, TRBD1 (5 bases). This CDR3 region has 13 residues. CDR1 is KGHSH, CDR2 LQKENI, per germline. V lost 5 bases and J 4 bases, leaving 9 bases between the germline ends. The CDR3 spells CASSETANQPQHF. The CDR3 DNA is TGTGCCAGCTCAGAGACAGCAAATCAGCCCCAGCATTTT. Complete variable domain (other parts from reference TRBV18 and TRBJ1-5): NAGVMQNPRHLVRRRGQEARLRCSPMKGHSHVYWYRQLPEEGLKFMVYLQKENIIDESGMPKERFSAEFPKEGPSILRIQQVVRGDSAAYFCASSETANQPQHFGDGTRLSIL.

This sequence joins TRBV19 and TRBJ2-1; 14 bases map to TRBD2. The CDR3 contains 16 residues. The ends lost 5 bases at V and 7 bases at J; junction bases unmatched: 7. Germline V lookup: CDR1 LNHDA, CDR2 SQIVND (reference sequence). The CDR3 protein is CASSVRLAGGPNEQFF. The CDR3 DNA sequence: TGTGCCAGTAGTGTGCGACTAGCGGGAGGGCCAAATGAGCAGTTCTTC.

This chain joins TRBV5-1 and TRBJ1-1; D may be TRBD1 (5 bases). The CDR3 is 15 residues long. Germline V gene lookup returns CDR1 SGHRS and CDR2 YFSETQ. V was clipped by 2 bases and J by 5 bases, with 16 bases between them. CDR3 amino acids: CASSLSPPGGTEAFF. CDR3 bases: TGCGCCAGCAGCTTAAGTCCTCCCGGGGGAACTGAAGCTTTCTTT.

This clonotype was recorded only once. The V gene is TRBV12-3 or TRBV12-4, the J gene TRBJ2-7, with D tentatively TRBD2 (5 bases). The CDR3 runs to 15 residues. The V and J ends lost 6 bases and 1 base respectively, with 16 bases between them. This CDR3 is CASSSQSGSSYEQYF. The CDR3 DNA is TGTGCCAGCAGCAGCCAGAGCGGATCATCCTACGAGCAGTACTTC.

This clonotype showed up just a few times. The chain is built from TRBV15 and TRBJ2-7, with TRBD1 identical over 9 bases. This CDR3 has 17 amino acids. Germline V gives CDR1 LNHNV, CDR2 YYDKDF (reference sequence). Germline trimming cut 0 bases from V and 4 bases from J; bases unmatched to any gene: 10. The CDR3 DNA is TGTGCCACCAGCAGAGATCTTGGGACAGGGTATGAATACGAGCAGTACTTC. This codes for CATSRDLGTGYEYEQYF.

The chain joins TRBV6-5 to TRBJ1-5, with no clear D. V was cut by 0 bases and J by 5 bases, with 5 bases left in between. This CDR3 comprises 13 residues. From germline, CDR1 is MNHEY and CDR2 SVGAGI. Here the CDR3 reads CASSYSLYQPQHF. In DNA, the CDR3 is TGTGCCAGCAGTTACTCGCTCTATCAGCCCCAGCATTTT.

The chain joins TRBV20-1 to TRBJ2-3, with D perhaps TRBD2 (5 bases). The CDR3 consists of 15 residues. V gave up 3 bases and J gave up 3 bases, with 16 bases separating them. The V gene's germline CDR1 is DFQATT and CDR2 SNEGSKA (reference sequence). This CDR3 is CSASRPRGLTDTQYF. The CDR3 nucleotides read TGCAGTGCTAGTAGGCCTAGAGGGTTGACAGATACGCAGTATTTT.

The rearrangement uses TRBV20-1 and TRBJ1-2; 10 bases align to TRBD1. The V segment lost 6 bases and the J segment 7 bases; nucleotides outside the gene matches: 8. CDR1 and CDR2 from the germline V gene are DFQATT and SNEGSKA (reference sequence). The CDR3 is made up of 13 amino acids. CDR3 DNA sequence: TGCAGTGCGGACGACAGGGGGCTAGGTGGCTACACCTTC. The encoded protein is CSADDRGLGGYTF.

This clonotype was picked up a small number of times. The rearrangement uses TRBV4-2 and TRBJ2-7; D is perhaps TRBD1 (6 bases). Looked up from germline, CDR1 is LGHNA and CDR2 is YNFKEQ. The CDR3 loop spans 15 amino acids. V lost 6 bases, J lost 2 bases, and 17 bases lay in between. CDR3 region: CASSRDQGQTYEQYF. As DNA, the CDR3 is TGTGCCAGCAGTCGGGATCAGGGACAAACCTACGAGCAGTACTTC.